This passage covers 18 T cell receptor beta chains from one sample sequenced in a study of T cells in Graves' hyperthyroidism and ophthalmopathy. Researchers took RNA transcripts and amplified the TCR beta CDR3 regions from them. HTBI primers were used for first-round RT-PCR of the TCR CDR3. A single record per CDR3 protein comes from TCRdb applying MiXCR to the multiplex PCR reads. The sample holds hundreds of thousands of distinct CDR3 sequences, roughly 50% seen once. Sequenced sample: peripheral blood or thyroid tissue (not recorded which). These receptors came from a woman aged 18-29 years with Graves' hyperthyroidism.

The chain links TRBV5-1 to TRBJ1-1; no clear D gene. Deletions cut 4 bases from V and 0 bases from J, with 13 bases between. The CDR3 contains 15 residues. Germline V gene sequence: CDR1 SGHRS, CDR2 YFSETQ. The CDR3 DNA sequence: TGCGCCAGCAGCCCGGACGGAACGATGAACACTGAAGCTTTCTTT. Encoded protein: CASSPDGTMNTEAFF.

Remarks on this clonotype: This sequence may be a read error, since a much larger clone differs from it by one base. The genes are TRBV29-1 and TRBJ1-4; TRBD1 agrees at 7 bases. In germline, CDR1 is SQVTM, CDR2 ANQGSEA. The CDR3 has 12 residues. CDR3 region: CNVDTGAEKLFF. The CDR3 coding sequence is TGCAACGTTGATACAGGGGCTGAAAAACTGTTTTTT.

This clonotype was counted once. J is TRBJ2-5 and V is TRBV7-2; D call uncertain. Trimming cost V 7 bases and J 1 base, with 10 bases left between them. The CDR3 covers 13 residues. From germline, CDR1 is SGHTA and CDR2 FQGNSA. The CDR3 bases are TGTGCCAGCACCCCCCCCCCCCAAGAGACCCAGTACTTC. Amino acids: CASTPPPQETQYF.

The chain's CDR3 is CARINEQYF. The CDR3 DNA is TGTGCCAGGATCAACGAGCAGTACTTC. The chain links TRBV19 to TRBJ2-7; no reliable D call. V lost 9 bases and J lost 5, with 5 bases in between. The CDR3 is 9 amino acids. Germline V gene lookup returns CDR1 LNHDA and CDR2 SQIVND (reference sequence).

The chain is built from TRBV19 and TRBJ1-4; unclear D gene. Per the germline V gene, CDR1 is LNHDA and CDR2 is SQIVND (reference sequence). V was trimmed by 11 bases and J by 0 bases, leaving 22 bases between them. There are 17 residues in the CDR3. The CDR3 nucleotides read TGTGCCTCAGGAGAGGGAGCTGGGCTAGCAACTAATGAAAAACTGTTTTTT. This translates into CASGEGAGLATNEKLFF. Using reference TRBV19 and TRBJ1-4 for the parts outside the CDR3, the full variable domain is DGGITQSPKYLFRKEGQNVTLSCEQNLNHDAMYWYRQDPGQGLRLIYYSQIVNDFQKGDIAEGYSVSREKKESFPLTVTSAQKNPTAFYLCASGEGAGLATNEKLFFGSGTQLSVL.

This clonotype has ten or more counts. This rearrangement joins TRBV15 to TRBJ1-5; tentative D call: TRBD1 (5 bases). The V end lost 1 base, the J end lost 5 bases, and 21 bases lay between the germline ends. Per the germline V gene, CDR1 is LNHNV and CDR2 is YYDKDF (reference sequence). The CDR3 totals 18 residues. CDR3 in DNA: TGTGCCACCAGCAGAGGCCAGGGAGGGACGGAGGCCTATCAGCCCCAGCATTTT. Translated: CATSRGQGGTEAYQPQHF.

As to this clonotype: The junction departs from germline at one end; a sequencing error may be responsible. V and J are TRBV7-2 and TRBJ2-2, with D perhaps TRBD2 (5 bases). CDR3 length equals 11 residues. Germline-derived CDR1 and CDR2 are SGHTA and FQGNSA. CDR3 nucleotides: TGTGCCGGCAGGTCGGGGGGGGAGCTGTTTTTT. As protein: CAGRSGGELFF.

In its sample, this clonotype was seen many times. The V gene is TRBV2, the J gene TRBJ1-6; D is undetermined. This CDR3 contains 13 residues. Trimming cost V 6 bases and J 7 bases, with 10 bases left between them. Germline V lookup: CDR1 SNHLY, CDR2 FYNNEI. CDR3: CASSGRENSPLHF. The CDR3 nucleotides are TGTGCCAGCAGCGGACGGGAAAATTCACCCCTCCACTTT.

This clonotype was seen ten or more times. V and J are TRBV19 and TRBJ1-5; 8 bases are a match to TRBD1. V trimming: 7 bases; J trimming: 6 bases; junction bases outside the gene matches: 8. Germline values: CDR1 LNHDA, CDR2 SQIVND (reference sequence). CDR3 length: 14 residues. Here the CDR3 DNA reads TGTGCCAGTACGACAGGGGAAGTCATTCAGCCCCAGCATTTT. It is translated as CASTTGEVIQPQHF.

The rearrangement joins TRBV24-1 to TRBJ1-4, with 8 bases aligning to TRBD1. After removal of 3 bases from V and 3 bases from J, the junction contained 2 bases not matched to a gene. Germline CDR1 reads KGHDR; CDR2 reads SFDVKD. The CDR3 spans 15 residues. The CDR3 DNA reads TGTGCCACCAGTGATCAGGGGGCTGCTAATGAAAAACTGTTTTTT. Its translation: CATSDQGAANEKLFF.

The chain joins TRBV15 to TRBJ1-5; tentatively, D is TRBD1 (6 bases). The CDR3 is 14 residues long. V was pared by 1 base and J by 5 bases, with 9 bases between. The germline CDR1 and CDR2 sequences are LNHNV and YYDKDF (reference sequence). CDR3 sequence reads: CATSRGAGDQPQHF. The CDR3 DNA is TGTGCCACCAGCAGAGGGGCAGGGGATCAGCCCCAGCATTTT.

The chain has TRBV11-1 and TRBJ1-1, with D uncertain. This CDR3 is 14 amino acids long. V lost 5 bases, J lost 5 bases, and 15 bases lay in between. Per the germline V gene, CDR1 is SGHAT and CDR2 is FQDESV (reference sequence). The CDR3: CASSVLGPGTEAFF. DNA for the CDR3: TGTGCCAGCAGCGTCCTCGGCCCTGGGACTGAAGCTTTCTTT.

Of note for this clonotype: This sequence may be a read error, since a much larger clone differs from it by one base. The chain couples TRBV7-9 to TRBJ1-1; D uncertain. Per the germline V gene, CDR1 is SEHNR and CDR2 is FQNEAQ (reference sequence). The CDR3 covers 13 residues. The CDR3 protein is CASSISENTQAFF. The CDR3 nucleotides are TGTGCCAGCAGCATATCCGAGAACACTCAAGCTTTCTTT.

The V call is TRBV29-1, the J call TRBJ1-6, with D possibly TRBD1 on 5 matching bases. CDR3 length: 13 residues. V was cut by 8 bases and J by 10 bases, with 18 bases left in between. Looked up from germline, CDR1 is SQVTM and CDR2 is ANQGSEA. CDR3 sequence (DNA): TGCAGCTTAGGGGCCAGGGTCGGCTCACCCCTCCACTTT. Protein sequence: CSLGARVGSPLHF.

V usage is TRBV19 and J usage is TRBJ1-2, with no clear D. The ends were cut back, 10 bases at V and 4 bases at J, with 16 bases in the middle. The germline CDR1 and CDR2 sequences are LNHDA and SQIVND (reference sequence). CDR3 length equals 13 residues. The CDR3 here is CATTGRSIYGYTF. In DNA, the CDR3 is TGTGCCACTACCGGCAGGTCTATCTATGGCTACACCTTC.

The CDR3 DNA reads as TGCAGTGCTAGATTGGGGGCAGCCATGAACACTGAAGCTTTCTTT. Translation gives CSARLGAAMNTEAFF. The rearrangement joins TRBV20-1 to TRBJ1-1; a weak D match, TRBD1 (6 bases). V lost 2 bases, J lost 0 bases, and 13 bases lay in between. The CDR3 spans 15 residues. From germline, CDR1 is DFQATT and CDR2 SNEGSKA (reference sequence).

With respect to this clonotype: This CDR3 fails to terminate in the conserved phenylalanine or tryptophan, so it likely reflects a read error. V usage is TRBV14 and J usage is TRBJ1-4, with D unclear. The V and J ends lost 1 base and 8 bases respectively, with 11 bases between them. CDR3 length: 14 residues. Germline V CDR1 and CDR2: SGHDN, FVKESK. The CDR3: CASSQGTLGEKLFS. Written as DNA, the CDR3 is TGTGCCAGCAGCCAAGGAACCCTTGGGGAAAAACTGTTTTCT.

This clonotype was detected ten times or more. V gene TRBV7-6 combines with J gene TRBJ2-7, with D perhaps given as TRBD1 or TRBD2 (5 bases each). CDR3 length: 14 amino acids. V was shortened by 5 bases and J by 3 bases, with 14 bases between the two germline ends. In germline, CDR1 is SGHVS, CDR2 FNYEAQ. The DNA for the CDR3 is TGTGCCAGCAGCGTGGGACCGGTAAACTACGAGCAGTACTTC. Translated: CASSVGPVNYEQYF.